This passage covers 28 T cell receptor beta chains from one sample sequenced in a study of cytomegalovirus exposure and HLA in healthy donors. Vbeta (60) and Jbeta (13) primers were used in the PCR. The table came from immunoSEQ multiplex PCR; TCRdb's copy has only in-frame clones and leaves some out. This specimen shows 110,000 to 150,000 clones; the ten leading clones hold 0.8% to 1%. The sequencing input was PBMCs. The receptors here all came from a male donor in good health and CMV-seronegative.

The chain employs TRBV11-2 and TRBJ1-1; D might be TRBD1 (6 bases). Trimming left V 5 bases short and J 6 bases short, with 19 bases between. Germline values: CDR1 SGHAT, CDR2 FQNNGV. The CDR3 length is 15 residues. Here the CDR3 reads CASSLRVTGRAEAFF. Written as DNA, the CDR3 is TGTGCCAGCAGCCTCAGAGTAACAGGGAGGGCTGAAGCTTTCTTT. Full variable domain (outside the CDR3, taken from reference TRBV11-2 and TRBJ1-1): EAGVAQSPRYKIIEKRQSVAFWCNPISGHATLYWYQQILGQGPKLLIQFQNNGVVDDSQLPKDRFSAERLKGVDSTLKIQPAKLEDSAVYLCASSLRVTGRAEAFFGQGTRLTVV.

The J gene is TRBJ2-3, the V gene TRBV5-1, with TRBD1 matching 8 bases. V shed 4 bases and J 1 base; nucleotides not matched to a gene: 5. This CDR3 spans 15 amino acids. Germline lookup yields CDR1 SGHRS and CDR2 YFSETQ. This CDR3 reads CASSHGQGRTDTQYF. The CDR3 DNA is TGCGCCAGCAGCCACGGACAGGGACGCACAGATACGCAGTATTTT.

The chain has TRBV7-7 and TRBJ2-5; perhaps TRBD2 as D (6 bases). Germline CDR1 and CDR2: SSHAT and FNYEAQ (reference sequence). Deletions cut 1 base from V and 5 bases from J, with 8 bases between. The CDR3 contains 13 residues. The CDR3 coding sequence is TGTGCCAGCAGCTTAGGGGCGGGGGAGACCCAGTACTTC. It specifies CASSLGAGETQYF.

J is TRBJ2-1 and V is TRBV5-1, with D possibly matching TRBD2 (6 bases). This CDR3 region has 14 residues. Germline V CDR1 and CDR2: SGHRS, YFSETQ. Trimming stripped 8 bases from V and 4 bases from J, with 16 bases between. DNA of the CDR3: TGCGCCAGTATGGAGGGGCCTTCGTACAATGAGCAGTTCTTC. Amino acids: CASMEGPSYNEQFF.

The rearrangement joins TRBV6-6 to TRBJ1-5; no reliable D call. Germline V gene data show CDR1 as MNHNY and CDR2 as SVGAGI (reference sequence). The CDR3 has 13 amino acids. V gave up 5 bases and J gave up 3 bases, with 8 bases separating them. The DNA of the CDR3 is TGTGCCAGCAGTCCGGAGTACAATCAGCCCCAGCATTTT. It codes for CASSPEYNQPQHF.

The CDR3 loop is CASSVSAGGRETQYF. The CDR3 DNA follows: TGTGCCAGCAGCGTTTCAGCGGGAGGGAGGGAGACCCAGTACTTC. The rearrangement uses TRBV9 and TRBJ2-5; TRBD2 aligns across 10 bases. Germline trimming cut 2 bases from V and 5 bases from J; bases unmatched to any gene: 6. The germline V gene has CDR1 SGDLS and CDR2 YYNGEE. The CDR3 runs to 15 residues. The entire variable domain, with the rest obtained from reference TRBV9 and TRBJ2-5, is as follows: DSGVTQTPKHLITATGQRVTLRCSPRSGDLSVYWYQQSLDQGLQFLIQYYNGEERAKGNILERFSAQQFPDLHSELNLSSLELGDSALYFCASSVSAGGRETQYFGPGTRLLVL.

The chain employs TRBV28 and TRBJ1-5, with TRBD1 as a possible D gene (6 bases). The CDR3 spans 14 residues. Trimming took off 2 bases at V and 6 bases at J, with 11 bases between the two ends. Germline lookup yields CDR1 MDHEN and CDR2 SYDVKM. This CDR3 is CASSLGGGSQPQHF. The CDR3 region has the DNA TGTGCCAGCAGTTTAGGGGGCGGTAGTCAGCCCCAGCATTTT.

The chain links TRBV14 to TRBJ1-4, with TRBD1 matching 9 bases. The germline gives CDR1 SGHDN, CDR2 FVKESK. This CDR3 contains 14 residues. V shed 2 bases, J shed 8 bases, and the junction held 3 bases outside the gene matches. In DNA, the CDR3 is TGTGCCAGCAGCCAAACAGGGGGCCTGGAAAAACTGTTTTTT. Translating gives CASSQTGGLEKLFF.

CDR3 loop: CASSSRGSTGELFF. Written as DNA, the CDR3 is TGTGCCAGCAGTTCCCGGGGTAGCACCGGGGAGCTGTTTTTT. V and J are TRBV27 and TRBJ2-2, with TRBD2 as a possible D gene (5 bases). This CDR3 has 14 residues. Germline V gene data show CDR1 as MNHEY and CDR2 as SMNVEV (reference sequence). The V and J ends lost 4 bases and 4 bases respectively, with 10 bases between them.

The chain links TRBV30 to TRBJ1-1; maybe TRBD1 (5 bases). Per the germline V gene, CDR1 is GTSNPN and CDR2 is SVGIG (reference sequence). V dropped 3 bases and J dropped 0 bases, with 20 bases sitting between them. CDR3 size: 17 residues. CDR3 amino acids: CAWRVGLSSQVNTEAFF. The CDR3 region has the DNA TGTGCCTGGAGGGTTGGCCTTTCATCACAGGTGAACACTGAAGCTTTCTTT.

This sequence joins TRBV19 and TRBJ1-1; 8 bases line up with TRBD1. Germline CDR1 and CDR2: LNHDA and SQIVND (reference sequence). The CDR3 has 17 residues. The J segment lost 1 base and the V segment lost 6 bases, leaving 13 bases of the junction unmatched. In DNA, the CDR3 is TGTGCCAGTAGGGTGTTCGCGGCAGGGGGCAGGAACACTGAAGCTTTCTTT. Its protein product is CASRVFAAGGRNTEAFF. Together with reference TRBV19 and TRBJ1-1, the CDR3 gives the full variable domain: DGGITQSPKYLFRKEGQNVTLSCEQNLNHDAMYWYRQDPGQGLRLIYYSQIVNDFQKGDIAEGYSVSREKKESFPLTVTSAQKNPTAFYLCASRVFAAGGRNTEAFFGQGTRLTVV.

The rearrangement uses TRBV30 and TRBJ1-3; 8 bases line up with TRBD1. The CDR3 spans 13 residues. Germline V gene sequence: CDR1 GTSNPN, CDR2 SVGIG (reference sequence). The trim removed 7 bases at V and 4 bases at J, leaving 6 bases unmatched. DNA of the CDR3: TGTGCCTCGGACAGGGCGGGAGGAAACACCATATATTTT. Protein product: CASDRAGGNTIYF.

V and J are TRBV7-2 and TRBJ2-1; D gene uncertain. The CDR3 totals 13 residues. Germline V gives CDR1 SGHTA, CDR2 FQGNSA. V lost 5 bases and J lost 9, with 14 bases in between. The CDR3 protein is CASSLTLVSEQFF. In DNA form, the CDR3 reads TGTGCCAGCAGCCTAACTCTAGTCAGTGAGCAGTTCTTC.

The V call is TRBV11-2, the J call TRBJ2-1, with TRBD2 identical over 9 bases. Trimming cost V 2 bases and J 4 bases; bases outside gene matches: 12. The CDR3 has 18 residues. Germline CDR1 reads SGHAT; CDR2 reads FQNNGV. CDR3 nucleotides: TGTGCCAGCAGCTTATTCATGTGGCGGGAGGGAAGTTACAATGAGCAGTTCTTC. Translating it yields CASSLFMWREGSYNEQFF. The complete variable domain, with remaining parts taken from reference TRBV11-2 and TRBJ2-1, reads EAGVAQSPRYKIIEKRQSVAFWCNPISGHATLYWYQQILGQGPKLLIQFQNNGVVDDSQLPKDRFSAERLKGVDSTLKIQPAKLEDSAVYLCASSLFMWREGSYNEQFFGPGTRLTVL.

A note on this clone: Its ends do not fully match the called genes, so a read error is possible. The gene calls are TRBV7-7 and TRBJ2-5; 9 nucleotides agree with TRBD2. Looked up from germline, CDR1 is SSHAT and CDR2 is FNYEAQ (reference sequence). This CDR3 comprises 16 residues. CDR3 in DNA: TGTGCTAGCAGCTTAGGGTCGGCGGGGGGGCATGAGACCCAGTACTTC. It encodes CASSLGSAGGHETQYF.

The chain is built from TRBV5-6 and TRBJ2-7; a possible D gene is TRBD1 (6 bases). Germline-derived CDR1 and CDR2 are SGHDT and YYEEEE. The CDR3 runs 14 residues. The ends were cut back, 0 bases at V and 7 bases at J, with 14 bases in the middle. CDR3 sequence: CASSLGTVNIEQYF. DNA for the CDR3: TGTGCCAGCAGCTTGGGGACAGTCAATATTGAGCAGTACTTC.

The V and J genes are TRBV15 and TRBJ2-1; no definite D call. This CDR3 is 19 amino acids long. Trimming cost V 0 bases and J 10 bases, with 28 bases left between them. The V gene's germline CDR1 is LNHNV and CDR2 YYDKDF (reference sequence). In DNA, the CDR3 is TGTGCCACCAGCAGAGACTACTTGGCCAACCACCCGGAGTTTTACGAGCAGTTCTTC. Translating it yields CATSRDYLANHPEFYEQFF.

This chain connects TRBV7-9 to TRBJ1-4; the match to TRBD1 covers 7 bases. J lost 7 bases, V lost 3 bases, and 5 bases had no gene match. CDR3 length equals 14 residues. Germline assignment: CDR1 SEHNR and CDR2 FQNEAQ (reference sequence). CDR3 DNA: TGTGCCAGCAGCTTGACAGGGAGTCGTGAAAAACTGTTTTTT. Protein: CASSLTGSREKLFF.

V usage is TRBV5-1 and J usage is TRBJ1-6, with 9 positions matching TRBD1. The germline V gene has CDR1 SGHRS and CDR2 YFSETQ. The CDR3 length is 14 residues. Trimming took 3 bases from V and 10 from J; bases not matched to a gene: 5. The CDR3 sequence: CASSSGTGWSPLHF. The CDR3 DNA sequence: TGCGCCAGCAGCTCCGGGACAGGGTGGTCACCCCTCCACTTT. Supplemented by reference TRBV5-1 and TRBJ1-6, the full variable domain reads KAGVTQTPRYLIKTRGQQVTLSCSPISGHRSVSWYQQTPGQGLQFLFEYFSETQRNKGNFPGRFSGRQFSNSRSEMNVSTLELGDSALYLCASSSGTGWSPLHFGNGTRLTVT.

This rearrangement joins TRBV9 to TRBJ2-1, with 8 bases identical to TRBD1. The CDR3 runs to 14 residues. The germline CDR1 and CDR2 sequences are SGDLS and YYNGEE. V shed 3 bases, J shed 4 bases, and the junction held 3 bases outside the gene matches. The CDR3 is CASSGTGPYNEQFF. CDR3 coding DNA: TGTGCCAGCAGCGGGACAGGGCCATACAATGAGCAGTTCTTC.

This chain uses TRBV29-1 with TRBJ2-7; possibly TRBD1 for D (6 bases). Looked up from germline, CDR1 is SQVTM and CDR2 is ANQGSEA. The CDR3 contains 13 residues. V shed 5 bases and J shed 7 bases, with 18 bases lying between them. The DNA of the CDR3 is TGCAGCGTTATAGCCGACAGGAGAGGTGAGCAGTACTTC. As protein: CSVIADRRGEQYF.

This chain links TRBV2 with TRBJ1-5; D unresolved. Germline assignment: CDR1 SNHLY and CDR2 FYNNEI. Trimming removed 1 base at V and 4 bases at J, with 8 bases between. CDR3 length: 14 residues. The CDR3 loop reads CASSEERRNQPQHF. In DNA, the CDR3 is TGTGCCAGCAGTGAAGAGCGGAGGAATCAGCCCCAGCATTTT. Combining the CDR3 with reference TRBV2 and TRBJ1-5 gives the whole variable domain EPEVTQTPSHQVTQMGQEVILRCVPISNHLYFYWYRQILGQKVEFLVSFYNNEISEKSEIFDDQFSVERPDGSNFTLKIRSTKLEDSAMYFCASSEERRNQPQHFGDGTRLSIL.

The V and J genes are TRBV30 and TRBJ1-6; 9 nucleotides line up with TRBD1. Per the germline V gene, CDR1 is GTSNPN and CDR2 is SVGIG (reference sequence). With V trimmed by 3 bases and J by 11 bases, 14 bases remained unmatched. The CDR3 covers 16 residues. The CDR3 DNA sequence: TGTGCCTGGAGGGACTCCGCCCGGACAGGGGAGCCACCCCTCCACTTT. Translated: CAWRDSARTGEPPLHF.

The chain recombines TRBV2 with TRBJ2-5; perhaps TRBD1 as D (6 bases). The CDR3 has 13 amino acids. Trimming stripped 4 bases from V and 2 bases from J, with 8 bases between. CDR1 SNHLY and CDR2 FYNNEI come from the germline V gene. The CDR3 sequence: CASSADRQETQYF. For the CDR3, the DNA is TGTGCCAGCAGTGCTGACAGGCAAGAGACCCAGTACTTC.

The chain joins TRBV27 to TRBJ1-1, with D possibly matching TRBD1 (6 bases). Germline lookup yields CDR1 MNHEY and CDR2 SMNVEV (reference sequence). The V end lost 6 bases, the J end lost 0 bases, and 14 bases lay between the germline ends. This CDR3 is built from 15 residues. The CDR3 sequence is CASSNQGTMNTEAFF. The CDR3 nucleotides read TGTGCCAGCAGCAATCAGGGGACCATGAACACTGAAGCTTTCTTT.

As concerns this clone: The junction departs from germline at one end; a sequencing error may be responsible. CDR3 in amino acids: CAWSYNRGQETRYF. CDR3 DNA sequence: TGTGCCTGGAGTTATAACAGGGGGCAAGAGACCCGGTACTTC. This chain connects TRBV30 to TRBJ2-5; 9 nucleotides match TRBD1. CDR1 GTSNPN and CDR2 SVGIG come from the germline V gene (reference sequence). The CDR3 runs to 14 residues.

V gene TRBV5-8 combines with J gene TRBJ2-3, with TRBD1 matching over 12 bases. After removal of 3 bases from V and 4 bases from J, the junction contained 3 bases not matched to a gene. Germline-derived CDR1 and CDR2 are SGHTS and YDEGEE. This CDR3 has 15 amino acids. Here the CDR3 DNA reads TGTGCCAGCAGCTACGGGACAGGGGGCGCAGATACGCAGTATTTT. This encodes CASSYGTGGADTQYF.

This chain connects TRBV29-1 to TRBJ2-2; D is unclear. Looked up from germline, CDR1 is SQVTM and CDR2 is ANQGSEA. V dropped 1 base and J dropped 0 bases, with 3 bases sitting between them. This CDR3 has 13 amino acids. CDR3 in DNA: TGCAGCGTTGAAGCTGCGAACACCGGGGAGCTGTTTTTT. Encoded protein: CSVEAANTGELFF.